The T cell receptor (beta chain) described here comes from a study of T-cell memory formation after mild COVID-19 (dated by TCRdb to the early 2020s). Study-level background: TCR sequence clusters from the two donors were found to be largely donor specific. In a couple of donors, T-cell clones that expanded and contracted after mild COVID-19 were tracked by sequencing TCRalpha and TCRbeta repertoires over time. The cohort comprised two young, previously healthy adult volunteers, one female and one male.

The CDR3, from cysteine to phenylalanine, totals 14 residues. Kept here is only the CDR3 DNA, which spans 42 bases and is read in frame from base 1. The germline V gene encodes CDR1 LGHDT and CDR2 YNNKEL (reference sequence). V is shortened by 1 base, J by 4 bases, and the region joining them spans 8 bases. The run used an Illumina NovaSeq 6000. cDNA libraries for TCRalpha and TCRbeta were prepared by 5'RACE using constant-segment primers, with sample barcodes and unique molecular identifiers added. RNA was extracted from every sample with Trizol reagent. Amplification of the libraries took two PCR steps, and the second step added a second sample barcode plus Illumina TruSeq adapters. Sequencing of the libraries was done on an Illumina NovaSeq, producing 2 x 150 bp paired-end reads. The original pipeline was this. The reads were demultiplexed and collapsed into UMI-guided consensus sequences using migec v1.2.7. Using mixcr v2.1.11, the UMI consensuses were aligned to TRA and TRB V and J templates and assembled into clonotypes. A clonotype was counted as expanded or contracted only if both edgeR and NoisET called the change significant, with noise models trained on biological replicates. edgeR calls used a false discovery rate-adjusted p below 0.01 and a log2 fold-change threshold of 1. As an exploratory analysis of dynamics, max-normalized trajectories of the 1000 most abundant clonotypes were examined by PCA with hierarchical clustering. Separately sequenced CD4+ and CD8+ repertoires were used to assign a CD4 or CD8 phenotype to each responding clone. Using fastp at Q25 and MiXCR, TCRdb reprocessed the public reads and kept productive beta chains. Duplicate CDR3 protein sequences are folded into a single record with the most common DNA and genes. What appears here as the V and J calls and clone size reflects TCRdb's work, not the paper's. This sample holds roughly 510,000 distinct CDR3 sequences; around 15% were observed only once. Of the sample, about 8.6% falls within the top ten clones.

Remarks on this clonotype: Its antigen is currently not known. No per-base quality is available; no much larger clone lies one base away.

Overall study outcomes, separate from this receptor: SARS-CoV-2 specificity was not confirmed for the second-wave clones peaking on day 37. Contracting CD4+ clones appeared mostly in the CM and EM memory subsets, whereas CD8+ clones were enriched in EMRA. Clones that contracted from day 15 to 85 showed balanced CD4/CD8 phenotypes, whereas a second wave of clones that expanded from day 15 to 37 leaned towards CD4+. The study covered only a couple of mild cases, and larger cohorts including severe cases with pre-infection samples were considered necessary. Some responding clones were found in pre-infection memory, which suggests that pre-existing cross-reactive memory T cells took part in the SARS-CoV-2 response.

Ficoll-Paque density gradient centrifugation was the method used to isolate PBMCs. This sequence was found in an adult woman who had mild COVID-19 (a few samples of this study predate the infection). The sample titles of this study are shuffled in the database, so cell type and time point are left out; the donor was told from shared clones. The source material was PBMCs or a T cell subset sorted from them (not recorded which). The chain employs TRBV3-1 and TRBJ2-1; no D gene call is confident. CDR3 loop: CASSQGTYYNEQFF. The DNA reads TGTGCCAGCAGCCAAGGTACTTATTACAATGAGCAGTTCTTC.